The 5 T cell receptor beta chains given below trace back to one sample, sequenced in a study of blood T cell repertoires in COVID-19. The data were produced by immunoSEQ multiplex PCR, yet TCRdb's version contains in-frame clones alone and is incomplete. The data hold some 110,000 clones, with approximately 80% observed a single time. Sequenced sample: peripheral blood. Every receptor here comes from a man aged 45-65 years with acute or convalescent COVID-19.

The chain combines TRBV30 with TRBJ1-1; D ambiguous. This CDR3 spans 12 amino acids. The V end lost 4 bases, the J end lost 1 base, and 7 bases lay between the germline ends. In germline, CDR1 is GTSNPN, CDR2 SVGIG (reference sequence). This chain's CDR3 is CAWKQRNTEAFF. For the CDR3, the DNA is TGTGCCTGGAAACAGAGGAACACTGAAGCTTTCTTT.

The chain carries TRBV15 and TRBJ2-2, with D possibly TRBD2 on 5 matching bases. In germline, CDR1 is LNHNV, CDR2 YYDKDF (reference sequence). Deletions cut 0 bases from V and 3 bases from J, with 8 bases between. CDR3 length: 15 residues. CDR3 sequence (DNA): TGTGCCACCAGCAGAGAACGGGGAGACACCGGGGAGCTGTTTTTT. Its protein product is CATSRERGDTGELFF.

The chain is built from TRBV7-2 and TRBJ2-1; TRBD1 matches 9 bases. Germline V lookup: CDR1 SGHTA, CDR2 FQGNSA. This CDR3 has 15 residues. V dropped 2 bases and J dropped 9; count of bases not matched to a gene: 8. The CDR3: CASSLQTGGGSEQFF. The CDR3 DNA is TGTGCCAGCAGCTTACAGACAGGGGGGGGCAGTGAGCAGTTCTTC. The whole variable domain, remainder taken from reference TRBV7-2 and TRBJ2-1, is GAGVSQSPSNKVTEKGKDVELRCDPISGHTALYWYRQSLGQGLEFLIYFQGNSAPDKSGLPSDRFSAERTGGSVSTLTIQRTQQEDSAVYLCASSLQTGGGSEQFFGPGTRLTVL.

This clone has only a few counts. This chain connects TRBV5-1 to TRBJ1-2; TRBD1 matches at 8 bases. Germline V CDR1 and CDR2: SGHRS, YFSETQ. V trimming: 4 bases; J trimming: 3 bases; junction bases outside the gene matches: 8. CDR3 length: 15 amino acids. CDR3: CASSGGQAGDYGYTF. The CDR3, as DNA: TGCGCCAGCAGCGGGGGACAGGCGGGTGACTATGGCTACACCTTC.

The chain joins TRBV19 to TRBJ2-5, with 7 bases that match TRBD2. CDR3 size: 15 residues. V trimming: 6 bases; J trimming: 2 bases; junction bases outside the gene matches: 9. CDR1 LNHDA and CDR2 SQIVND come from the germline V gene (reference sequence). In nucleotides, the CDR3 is TGTGCCAGTAGACTTACTAGCGTCACGCAAGAGACCCAGTACTTC. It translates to CASRLTSVTQETQYF.